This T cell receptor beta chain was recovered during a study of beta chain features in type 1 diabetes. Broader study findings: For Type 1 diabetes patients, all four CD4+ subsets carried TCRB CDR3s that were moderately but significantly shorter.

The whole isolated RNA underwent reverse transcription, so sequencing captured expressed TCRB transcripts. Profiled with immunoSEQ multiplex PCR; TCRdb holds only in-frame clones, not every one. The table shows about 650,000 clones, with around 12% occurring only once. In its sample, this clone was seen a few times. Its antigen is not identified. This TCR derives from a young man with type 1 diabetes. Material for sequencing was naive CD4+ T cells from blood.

CDR3 sequence reads: CASSIGTGDGYTF. CDR3 DNA: TGTGCCAGCAGCATAGGGACAGGGGATGGCTACACCTTC. The chain links TRBV6-5 to TRBJ1-2; 10 bases fit TRBD1. J was trimmed by 6 bases and V by 6 bases; bases with no gene match: 4. This CDR3 has 13 residues. CDR1 is MNHEY and CDR2 is SVGAGI in the germline V gene.